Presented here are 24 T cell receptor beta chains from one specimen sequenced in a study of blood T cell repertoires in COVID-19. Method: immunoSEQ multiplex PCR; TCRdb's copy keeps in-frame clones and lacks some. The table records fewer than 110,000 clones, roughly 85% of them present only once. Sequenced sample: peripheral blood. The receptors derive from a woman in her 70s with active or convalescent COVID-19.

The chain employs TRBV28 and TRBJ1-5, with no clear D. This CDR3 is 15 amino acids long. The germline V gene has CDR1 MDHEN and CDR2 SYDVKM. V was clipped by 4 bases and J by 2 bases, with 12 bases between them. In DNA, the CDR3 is TGTGCCAGCAGTTCCCACCGGGTGGGCAATCAGCCCCAGCATTTT. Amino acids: CASSSHRVGNQPQHF. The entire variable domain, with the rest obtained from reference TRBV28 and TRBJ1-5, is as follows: DVKVTQSSRYLVKRTGEKVFLECVQDMDHENMFWYRQDPGLGLRLIYFSYDVKMKEKGDIPEGYSVSREKKERFSLILESASTNQTSMYLCASSSHRVGNQPQHFGDGTRLSIL.

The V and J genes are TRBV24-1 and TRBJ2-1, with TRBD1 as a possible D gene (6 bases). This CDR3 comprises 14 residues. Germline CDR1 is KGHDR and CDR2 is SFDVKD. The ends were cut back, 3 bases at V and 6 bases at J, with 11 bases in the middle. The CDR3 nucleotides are TGTGCCACCAGTGATCCCACAGGGATCAATGAGCAGTTCTTC. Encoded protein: CATSDPTGINEQFF.

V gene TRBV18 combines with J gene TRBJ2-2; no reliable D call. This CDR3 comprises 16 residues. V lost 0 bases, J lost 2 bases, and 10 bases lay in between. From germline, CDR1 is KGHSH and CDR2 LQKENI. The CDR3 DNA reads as TGTGCCAGCTCACCACCATGGAGCGCCAACACCGGGGAGCTGTTTTTT. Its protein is CASSPPWSANTGELFF. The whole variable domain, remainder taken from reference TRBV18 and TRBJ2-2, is NAGVMQNPRHLVRRRGQEARLRCSPMKGHSHVYWYRQLPEEGLKFMVYLQKENIIDESGMPKERFSAEFPKEGPSILRIQQVVRGDSAAYFCASSPPWSANTGELFFGEGSRLTVL.

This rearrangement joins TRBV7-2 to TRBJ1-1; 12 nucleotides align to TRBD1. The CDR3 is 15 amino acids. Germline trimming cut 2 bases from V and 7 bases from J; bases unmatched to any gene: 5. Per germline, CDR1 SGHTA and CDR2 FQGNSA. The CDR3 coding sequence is TGTGCCAGCAGCTTACCGGGACAGGGGGCTCATGAAGCTTTCTTT. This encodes CASSLPGQGAHEAFF.

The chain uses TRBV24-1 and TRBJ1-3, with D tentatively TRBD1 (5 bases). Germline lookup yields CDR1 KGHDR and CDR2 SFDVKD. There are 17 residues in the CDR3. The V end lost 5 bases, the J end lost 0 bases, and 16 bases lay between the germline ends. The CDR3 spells CATSAGDGSPSGNTIYF. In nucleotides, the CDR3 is TGTGCCACCAGTGCGGGGGATGGCAGTCCCTCTGGAAACACCATATATTTT.

This chain's CDR3 is CASSQDVGEGYEKLFF. CDR3 nucleotide sequence: TGTGCCAGCAGCCAAGATGTTGGGGAGGGATATGAAAAACTGTTTTTT. The chain carries TRBV4-2 and TRBJ1-4, with unresolved D. The CDR3 contains 16 residues. Trimming stripped 0 bases from V and 6 bases from J, with 14 bases between. From germline, CDR1 is LGHNA and CDR2 YNFKEQ.

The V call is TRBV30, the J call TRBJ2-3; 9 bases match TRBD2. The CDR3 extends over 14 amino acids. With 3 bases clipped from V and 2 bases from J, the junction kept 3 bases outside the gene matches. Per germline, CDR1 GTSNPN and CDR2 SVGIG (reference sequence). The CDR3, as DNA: TGTGCCTGGAGGCTAGCGGGACCCACAGATACGCAGTATTTT. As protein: CAWRLAGPTDTQYF.

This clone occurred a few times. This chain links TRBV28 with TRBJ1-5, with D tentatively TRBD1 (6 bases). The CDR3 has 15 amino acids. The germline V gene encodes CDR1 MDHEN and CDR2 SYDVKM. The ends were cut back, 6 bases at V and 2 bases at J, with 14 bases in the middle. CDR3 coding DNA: TGTGCCAGCAGCTTGAACAGGGCCCGCAATCAGCCCCAGCATTTT. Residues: CASSLNRARNQPQHF.

In nucleotides, the CDR3 is TGCGCCAGCACCCCGGGGGGACAGGGGCGTGAAAAACTGTTTTTT. Translated: CASTPGGQGREKLFF. The chain carries TRBV5-1 and TRBJ1-4, with 10 positions matching TRBD1. The CDR3 sequence is 15 residues long. Germline V gene data show CDR1 as SGHRS and CDR2 as YFSETQ. V lost 6 bases to trimming and J lost 7 bases; unmatched junction nucleotides: 9.

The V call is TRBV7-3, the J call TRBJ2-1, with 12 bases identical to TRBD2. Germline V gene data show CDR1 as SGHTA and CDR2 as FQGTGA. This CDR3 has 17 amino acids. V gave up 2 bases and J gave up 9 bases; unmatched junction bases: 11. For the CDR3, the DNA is TGTGCCAGCAGCTTATTGGGGGGACTAGCGGGCCAAGGTGAGCAGTTCTTC. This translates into CASSLLGGLAGQGEQFF.

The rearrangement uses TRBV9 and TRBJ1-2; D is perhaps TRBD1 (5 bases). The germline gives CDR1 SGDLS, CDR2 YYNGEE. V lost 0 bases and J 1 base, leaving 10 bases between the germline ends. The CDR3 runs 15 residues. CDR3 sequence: CASSVGGSYNYGYTF. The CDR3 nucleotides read TGTGCCAGCAGCGTAGGGGGCAGTTATAACTATGGCTACACCTTC.

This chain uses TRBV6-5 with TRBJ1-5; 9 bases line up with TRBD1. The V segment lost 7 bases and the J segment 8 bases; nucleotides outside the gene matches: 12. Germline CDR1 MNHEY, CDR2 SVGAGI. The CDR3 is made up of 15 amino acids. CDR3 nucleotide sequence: TGTGCCAGCAAGGTTGACAGGGGGGTAAGGGAGCCCCAGCATTTT. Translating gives CASKVDRGVREPQHF.

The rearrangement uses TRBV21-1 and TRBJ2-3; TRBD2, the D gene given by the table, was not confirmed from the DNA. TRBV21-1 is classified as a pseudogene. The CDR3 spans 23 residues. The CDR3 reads CASSKPGHRTASGSRGSPDTQYF. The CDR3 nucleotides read TGTGCCAGCAGTAAACCGGGACACAGAACGGCTAGCGGGAGTCGGGGGTCCCCAGATACGCAGTATTTT.

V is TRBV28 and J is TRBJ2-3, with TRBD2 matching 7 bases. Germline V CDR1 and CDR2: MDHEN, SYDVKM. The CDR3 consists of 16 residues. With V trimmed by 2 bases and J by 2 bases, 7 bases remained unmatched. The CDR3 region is CASSLERRDYTDTQYF. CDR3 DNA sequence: TGTGCCAGCAGTTTAGAACGGCGGGACTACACAGATACGCAGTATTTT.

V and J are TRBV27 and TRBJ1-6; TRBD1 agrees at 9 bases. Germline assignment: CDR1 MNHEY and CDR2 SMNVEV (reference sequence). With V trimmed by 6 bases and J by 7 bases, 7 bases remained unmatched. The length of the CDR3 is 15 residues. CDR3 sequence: CASRTSDRGNSPLHF. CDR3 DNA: TGTGCCAGCAGAACATCGGACAGGGGAAATTCACCCCTCCACTTT.

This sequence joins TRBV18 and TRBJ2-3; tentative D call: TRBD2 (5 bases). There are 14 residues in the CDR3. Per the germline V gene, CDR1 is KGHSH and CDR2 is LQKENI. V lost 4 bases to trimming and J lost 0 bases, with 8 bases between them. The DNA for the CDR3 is TGTGCCAGCTCACAAGCTAGCAGCACAGATACGCAGTATTTT. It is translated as CASSQASSTDTQYF. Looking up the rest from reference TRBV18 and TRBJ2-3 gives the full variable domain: NAGVMQNPRHLVRRRGQEARLRCSPMKGHSHVYWYRQLPEEGLKFMVYLQKENIIDESGMPKERFSAEFPKEGPSILRIQQVVRGDSAAYFCASSQASSTDTQYFGPGTRLTVL.

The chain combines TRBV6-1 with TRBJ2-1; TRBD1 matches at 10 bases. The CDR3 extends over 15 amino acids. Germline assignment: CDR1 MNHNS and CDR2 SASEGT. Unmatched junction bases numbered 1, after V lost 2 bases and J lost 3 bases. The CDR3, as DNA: TGTGCCAGCAGTGAAAGGACAGGGGGCTACAATGAGCAGTTCTTC. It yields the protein CASSERTGGYNEQFF.

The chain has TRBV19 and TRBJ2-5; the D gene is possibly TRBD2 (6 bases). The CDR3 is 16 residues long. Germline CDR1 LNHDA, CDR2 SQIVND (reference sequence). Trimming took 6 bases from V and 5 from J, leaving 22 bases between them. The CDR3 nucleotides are TGTGCCAGTAGAAGAGGGTCGCAGGTTGCGGGGGAGACCCAGTACTTC. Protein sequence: CASRRGSQVAGETQYF.

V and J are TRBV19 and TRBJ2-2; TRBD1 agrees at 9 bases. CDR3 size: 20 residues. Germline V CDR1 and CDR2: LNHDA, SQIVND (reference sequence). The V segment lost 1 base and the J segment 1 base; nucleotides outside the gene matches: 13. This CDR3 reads CASSIGGGTGKFWNTGELFF. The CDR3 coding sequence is TGTGCCAGTAGTATAGGTGGCGGGACAGGGAAATTTTGGAACACCGGGGAGCTGTTTTTT.

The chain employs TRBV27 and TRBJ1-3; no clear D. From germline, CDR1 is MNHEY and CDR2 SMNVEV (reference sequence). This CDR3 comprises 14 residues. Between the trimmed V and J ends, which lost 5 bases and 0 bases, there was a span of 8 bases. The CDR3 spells CASSGRDSGNTIYF. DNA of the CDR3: TGTGCCAGCAGTGGACGGGACTCTGGAAACACCATATATTTT.

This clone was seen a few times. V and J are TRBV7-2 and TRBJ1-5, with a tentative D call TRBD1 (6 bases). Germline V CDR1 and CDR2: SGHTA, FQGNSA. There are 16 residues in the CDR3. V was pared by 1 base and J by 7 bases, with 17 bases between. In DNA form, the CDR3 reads TGTGCCAGCAGCTTAGGTCGAGGACTAGGGGGACAGCCCCAGCATTTT. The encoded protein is CASSLGRGLGGQPQHF. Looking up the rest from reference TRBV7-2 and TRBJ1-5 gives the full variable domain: GAGVSQSPSNKVTEKGKDVELRCDPISGHTALYWYRQSLGQGLEFLIYFQGNSAPDKSGLPSDRFSAERTGGSVSTLTIQRTQQEDSAVYLCASSLGRGLGGQPQHFGDGTRLSIL.

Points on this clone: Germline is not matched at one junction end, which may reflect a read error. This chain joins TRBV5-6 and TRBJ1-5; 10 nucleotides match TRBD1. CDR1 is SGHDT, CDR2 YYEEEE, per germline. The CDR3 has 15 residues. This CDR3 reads CTSSSGQGRNQPQHF. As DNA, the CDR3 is TGTACCAGCAGTTCGGGACAGGGGAGAAATCAGCCCCAGCATTTT.

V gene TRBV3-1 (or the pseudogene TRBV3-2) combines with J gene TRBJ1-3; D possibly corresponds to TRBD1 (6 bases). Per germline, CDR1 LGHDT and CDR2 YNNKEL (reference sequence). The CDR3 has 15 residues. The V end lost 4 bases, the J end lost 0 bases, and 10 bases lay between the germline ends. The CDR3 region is CASSRQVLSGNTIYF. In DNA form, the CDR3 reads TGTGCCAGCAGCCGACAGGTCCTCTCTGGAAACACCATATATTTT.

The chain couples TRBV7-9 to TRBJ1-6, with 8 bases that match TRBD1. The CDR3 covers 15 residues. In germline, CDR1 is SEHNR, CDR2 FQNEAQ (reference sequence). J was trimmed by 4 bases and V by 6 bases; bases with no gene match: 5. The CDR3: CASSPGTGYNSPLHF. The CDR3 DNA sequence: TGTGCCAGCAGTCCCGGGACAGGTTATAATTCACCCCTCCACTTT.